This T cell receptor (beta chain) was sequenced during a study of blood T cell repertoires in COVID-19. CDR1 ENHRY and CDR2 SYGVKD come from the germline V gene. This CDR3 is built from 15 residues. Losses at the gene ends were 0 bases for V and 6 bases for J; bases not matched to a gene: 8. Some clones are missing from TCRdb's copy, which holds only in-frame ones; the method was immunoSEQ multiplex PCR. The repertoire holds fewer than 200,000 clones, with about nine tenths as singletons. This receptor was taken from a man between 18 and 29 years old who had recovered from COVID-19. The rearrangement joins TRBV10-3 to TRBJ2-7, with TRBD1 matching over 7 bases. The sequenced material came from peripheral blood. The CDR3 is CAISESGQEEFEQYF. The CDR3 nucleotides read TGTGCCATCAGTGAGTCAGGACAGGAGGAATTCGAGCAGTACTTC.